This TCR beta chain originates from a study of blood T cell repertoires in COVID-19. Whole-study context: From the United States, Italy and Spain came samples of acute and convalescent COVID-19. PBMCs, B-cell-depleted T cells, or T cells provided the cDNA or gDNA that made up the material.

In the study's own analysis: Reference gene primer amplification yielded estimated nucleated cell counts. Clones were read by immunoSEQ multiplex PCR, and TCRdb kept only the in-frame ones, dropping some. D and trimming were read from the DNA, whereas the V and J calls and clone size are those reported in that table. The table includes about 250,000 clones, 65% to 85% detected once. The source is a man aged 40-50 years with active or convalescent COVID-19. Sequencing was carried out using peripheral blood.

CDR3 DNA sequence: TGCGCCAGCAGCTCAGGACAGGGGAGGTACGAGCAGTACTTC. Translation: CASSSGQGRYEQYF. The V call is TRBV5-1, the J call TRBJ2-7, with 9 bases that match TRBD1. This CDR3 is built from 14 residues. With 3 bases clipped from V and 4 bases from J, the junction kept 5 bases outside the gene matches. CDR1 is SGHRS, CDR2 YFSETQ, per germline. Complete variable domain (other parts from reference TRBV5-1 and TRBJ2-7): KAGVTQTPRYLIKTRGQQVTLSCSPISGHRSVSWYQQTPGQGLQFLFEYFSETQRNKGNFPGRFSGRQFSNSRSEMNVSTLELGDSALYLCASSSGQGRYEQYFGPGTRLTVT.